The following is a T cell receptor (beta chain) sequence with its context. Its antigen is undetermined. Data came from immunoSEQ multiplex PCR; TCRdb stores just in-frame clones and leaves some out. The data hold 850,000 to 1,200,000 clones, with about 74% observed a single time. The data belong to a study of shared clonotypes between healthy human individuals. Broader study findings: Memory subsets had estimated richness that was generally smaller than that of naive subsets. Naive CD4 clonotypes were shared across a few donors at roughly 5.3%. How much donors shared clonotypes was expected to be affected by sequencing depth.

The CDR3 runs to 16 residues. Germline V lookup: CDR1 SGHAT, CDR2 FQNNGV. V was pared by 6 bases and J by 1 base, with 19 bases between. Sequenced sample: memory CD4+ T cells sorted from blood. Subset indicated: CD45RA-negative fraction. The sequence came from a man aged 18 to 29 in good health. This sequence joins TRBV11-2 and TRBJ2-7; perhaps TRBD1 as D (7 bases). The CDR3 nucleotides read TGTGCCAGCAGTTTCCCCCAGGGGGGAAGTTCCTACGAGCAGTACTTC. The encoded protein is CASSFPQGGSSYEQYF.